This T cell receptor (beta chain) was found in a study of blood T cell repertoires in COVID-19. Study-level information: Donors in the United States, Italy and Spain gave samples during acute or convalescent COVID-19. The cDNA or gDNA used as material had been derived from T cells, B-cell-depleted T cells, or PBMCs.

The germline CDR1 and CDR2 sequences are KGHDR and SFDVKD. The trim removed 2 bases at V and 6 bases at J, leaving 5 bases unmatched. The CDR3 sequence is 14 residues long. As handled by the study authors: The assay estimated nucleated cells by amplifying reference gene primers. Assay used: immunoSEQ multiplex PCR; TCRdb lists only in-frame clones, some missing. The V and J calls and clone size are taken from that table; D and trimming were inferred from the DNA. The repertoire holds about 18,000 clones, with around 80% as singletons. The sequenced material came from peripheral blood. The chain links TRBV24-1 to TRBJ1-2; 7 bases line up with TRBD1. The TCR sequence derives from a middle-aged man with active or convalescent COVID-19. DNA for the CDR3: TGTGCCACCAGTGATTCGGACAGGTTCCATGGCTACACCTTC. Translation: CATSDSDRFHGYTF.